The T cell receptor beta chain described here comes from a study of T cells in Graves' hyperthyroidism and ophthalmopathy. This clonotype was recorded at least ten times. Researchers took RNA transcripts and amplified the TCR beta CDR3 regions from them. The study used the HTBI primer set for a first-round RT-PCR of the TCR CDR3. One entry per CDR3 protein results from TCRdb running MiXCR on the multiplex PCR reads. The sample shows approximately 620,000 distinct CDR3 sequences, approximately 15% of them seen only once. Source material: blood. The source of this sequence is a woman aged 25 to 39 with Graves' hyperthyroidism that later progressed to Graves' ophthalmopathy.

The CDR3 DNA is TGTGCCAGCAGCCTTAGTGGGGGCATGAGCAATCAGCCCCAGCATTTT. Its translation is CASSLSGGMSNQPQHF. The rearrangement links TRBV7-8 to TRBJ1-5, with a tentative D call TRBD1 (6 bases). Looked up from germline, CDR1 is SGHVS and CDR2 is FQNEAQ. The CDR3 runs to 16 residues. V lost 5 bases and J lost 1, with 15 bases in between.